Listed here are 3 T cell receptor beta chains from one sample, sequenced in a study of T cell responses to AZD1222 COVID-19 vaccine (dated by TCRdb to the early 2020s). Library generation was performed with the immunoSEQ multiplex PCR assay. In TCRdb, the immuneACCESS table is reduced to in-frame sequences with V and J assigned. These tables do not hold every clone; where another copy was compared, an unresolved V gene accounts for under half, and the others remain unexplained. Here the sample has around 130,000 clones; over 75% occur a single time. Approximately 4.5% of the sample comes from the top ten. What this sample's time point label stands for: baseline before first vaccination. Here the sequenced sample was peripheral blood, taken on day 0 of AZD1222 vaccination. Source of these receptors: an adult in good health.

J is TRBJ2-3 and V is TRBV6-2 or TRBV6-3; 9 bases agree with TRBD2. The V gene end was trimmed by 2 bases and the J gene end by 3 bases; junction bases not matched to a gene: 9. The CDR3 has 17 residues. The germline gives CDR1 MNHEY, CDR2 SVGEGT. The CDR3 here is CASSYRLRAGGTDTQYF. Here the CDR3 DNA reads TGTGCCAGCAGTTACCGCCTTAGGGCGGGGGGGACAGATACGCAGTATTTT.

The V and J genes are TRBV24-1 and TRBJ2-3; D is uncertain. The CDR3 totals 12 residues. V dropped 1 base and J dropped 5 bases, with 3 bases sitting between them. Germline assignment: CDR1 KGHDR and CDR2 SFDVKD. The CDR3 sequence: CATSDFIDTQYF. The CDR3 nucleotides read TGTGCCACCAGTGATTTCATAGATACGCAGTATTTT.

The rearrangement uses TRBV9 and TRBJ2-7, with 12 bases lining up with TRBD2. The germline V gene encodes CDR1 SGDLS and CDR2 YYNGEE. V lost 4 bases and J lost 4; bases outside the gene matches: 9. The CDR3 consists of 16 residues. In nucleotides, the CDR3 is TGTGCCAGCAGCCCATCTAGCGGGAGGGGGACATACGAGCAGTACTTC. Its translation: CASSPSSGRGTYEQYF.